Sequencing of this TCR beta chain was carried out in a study of identical twins. One entry per CDR3 protein results from TCRdb running MiXCR on the 5' RACE reads. The sample lists about 300,000 distinct CDR3 sequences, roughly an eighth occurring once. The same sample was also studied in work on yellow fever vaccine responses in identical twins.

Sequenced sample: CD8+ T cells sorted from blood. This TCR was sampled from a woman between 18 and 30 years old in good health.

The CDR3 DNA reads as TGTGCCAGCAGCTCCCCCGACGAGGATGAGCAGTTCTTC. Its protein is CASSSPDEDEQFF. The genes are TRBV7-9 and TRBJ2-1; D is unclear. Germline V gives CDR1 SEHNR, CDR2 FQNEAQ (reference sequence). The CDR3 has 13 amino acids. V lost 4 bases to trimming and J lost 8 bases, with 12 bases between them.